Here is one T cell receptor beta chain with its context. Everyone who donated was a healthy bone marrow donor. The CDR3 contains 13 residues. Germline lookup yields CDR1 SQVTM and CDR2 ANQGSEA. Trimming shortened V by 0 bases and J by 3 bases, and 9 bases separated the two germline ends. 60 Vbeta and 13 Jbeta primers were used in PCR. Here immunoSEQ multiplex PCR was the method, and the copy in TCRdb shows in-frame clones only, minus some. The sample spans about 120,000 clones; the ten largest clones claim 3% to 4.5%. The data are from a study of cytomegalovirus exposure and HLA in healthy donors. This clonotype was obtained from a man aged 25-45 years in good health and CMV-seronegative. The chain employs TRBV29-1 and TRBJ2-7; tentative D call: TRBD1 (6 bases). Sequencing used PBMCs. The CDR3 loop reads CSVEDGGSYEQYF. The CDR3 nucleotides are TGCAGCGTTGAAGATGGGGGCAGCTACGAGCAGTACTTC.